The clone carrying this TCR beta chain was detected many times. V lost 6 bases and J lost 5; bases outside the gene matches: 10. CDR3 length equals 16 residues. The record originates from a study of T cells in Graves' hyperthyroidism and ophthalmopathy. RNA transcripts served as the template for amplifying TCR beta CDR3 regions. Researchers ran a first-round RT-PCR on the TCR CDR3 using the HTBI primer set. TCRdb processed the multiplex PCR reads anew with MiXCR; each CDR3 protein has one entry. Among around 580,000 distinct CDR3 sequences listed, over 15% were seen once. This chain joins TRBV12-3 or TRBV12-4 and TRBJ2-3; 11 positions agree with TRBD2. Sequenced: blood. The sequence came from a woman between 18 and 29 years old with Graves' hyperthyroidism. The CDR3 nucleotides read TGTGCCAGCAGCCCCACACTAGCGGGAGTCAAAGATACGCAGTATTTT. Protein product: CASSPTLAGVKDTQYF.